Sequencing of this T cell receptor beta chain was carried out in a study of T cell repertoires in ileal Crohn's disease. Background on the study: The MI sample came from the proximal margin of the surgical specimen. About 500 nanograms of biopsy DNA per sample underwent TCRB immunosequencing.

The CDR3 is made up of 15 amino acids. V was clipped by 5 bases and J by 4 bases, with 17 bases between them. Per the germline V gene, CDR1 is LNHDA and CDR2 is SQIVND (reference sequence). Documented time point: proximal margin of the surgical specimen (macroscopically non-inflamed). Libraries were prepared by immunoSEQ multiplex PCR; TCRdb keeps only in-frame clonotypes and omits some of them. The data hold several thousand clones, with roughly 87% observed a single time. Findings and caveats of the study: Mucosal expansions were suggested to be mainly CD8 T cells. Compared with non-smokers, active smokers at surgery showed more clonal expansions.

Concerning this clone itself: Its antigen is still unknown.

This clonotype was obtained from an adult with Crohn's disease. The chain joins TRBV19 to TRBJ1-2, with no clear D. Sample: ileal tissue. The CDR3 sequence is CASSPVEQGFYGYTF. CDR3 DNA: TGTGCCAGTAGTCCCGTGGAGCAAGGGTTCTATGGCTACACCTTC. The whole variable domain, filled in from reference TRBV19 and TRBJ1-2, reads DGGITQSPKYLFRKEGQNVTLSCEQNLNHDAMYWYRQDPGQGLRLIYYSQIVNDFQKGDIAEGYSVSREKKESFPLTVTSAQKNPTAFYLCASSPVEQGFYGYTFGSGTRLTVV.